This T cell receptor (beta chain) comes out of a study of T-cell reconstitution after alpha-beta-depleted transplantation in children. CDR3 size: 15 residues. Trimming took 2 bases from V and 5 from J, leaving 16 bases between them. The germline gives CDR1 SGHRS, CDR2 YFSETQ. This clonotype showed up just a few times. Library preparation (for TCRbeta) was performed with unique molecular identifiers. A single record per CDR3 protein comes from TCRdb applying MiXCR to the PCR reads. The table records about 500,000 distinct CDR3 sequences, over 25% of them present only once. The input for sequencing was PBMCs from the stem cell graft donor, taken from the stem cell graft. The receptor comes from a human donor who donated a stem cell graft to a child with aplastic anemia. The rearrangement uses TRBV5-1 and TRBJ1-1; TRBD1 might be the D (5 bases). The CDR3 here is CASSFSGRAETEAFF. DNA of the CDR3: TGCGCCAGCAGCTTCTCGGGCAGGGCTGAGACTGAAGCTTTCTTT.